This T cell receptor beta chain derives from a study of blood T cell repertoires in COVID-19 (dated by TCRdb to about 2020). In the study overall: Collaborator samples came from the United States, Italy and Spain and covered acute and convalescent phases of COVID-19. The samples were drawn from the first 160 participants of the ongoing ImmuneRACE study and from some 1,300 subjects provided by 6 global collaborators. Where available, HLA class I and class II types were obtained from metadata supplied by the sample provider rather than from assay-based typing. A freely available public database, intended as a resource for researchers studying the immune response to SARS-CoV-2, is where the repertoires were released. Nearly every sample came with metadata listing a de-identified subject ID, COVID-19 status, age in years and sex. Subjects who had been exposed to COVID-19, were actively infected with it, or had recovered from it provided the deeply sampled blood TCRbeta repertoires that made up the dataset. The material from the prospective study consisted of cDNA or gDNA derived from T cells, B-cell-depleted T cells, or PBMCs.

TCRbeta CDR3 regions were amplified from genomic DNA using the immunoSEQ Assay, a bias-controlled multiplex PCR. In the source study's methods: Within the assay, amplification of reference gene primers was used to estimate how many nucleated cells each sample contained. To quantify the absolute abundance of each unique TCRbeta CDR3 rearrangement, sequence reads were collapsed and filtered. For each sample, productive Simpson clonality was calculated as the square root of Simpson's diversity index across productive rearrangements. TCRdb re-hosts the immuneACCESS table, in-frame sequences only. Its copies lack some clones; in the studies checked, an unresolved V gene accounts for under half of them, and the cause for the rest is not known. Clone size and the V and J calls come from that table; the DNA yielded D and trimming. Present in this sample are roughly 120,000 clones, 80% to 90% of which were seen just once. The ten largest account for 25% to 30% of the sample.

Summary of the overall study and its limitations: Clinical and demographic metadata were provided uncurated, with the amount varying by source and participant.

The collaborating institutions used their own protocols to collect whole blood in K2EDTA tubes. For TCRbeta analysis, collaborators shipped samples as frozen whole blood, isolated PBMCs, or DNA extracted from either of those sample types. On this clone: Its binding antigen is unknown. The sample holds no much larger clone one base away, and base qualities are not on file.

Relative to germline, V is 0 bases shorter and J is 0 bases shorter, with 12 bases between their ends. The CDR3 runs 16 amino acids, cysteine and phenylalanine included. The sequence is cut down to CDR3 DNA, 48 bases in frame from base 1. The germline V gene (reference sequence) gives CDR1 as SGHKS and CDR2 as YYEKEE. The sequence came from a man in his 70s with active or convalescent COVID-19. The V gene is TRBV5-5 and the J gene is TRBJ1-2; the D region possibly corresponds to TRBD1 (6 bases align). Sequenced input: peripheral blood. Here is the DNA: TGTGCCAGCAGCTTGGCCTTGTGGGACACTAACTATGGCTACACCTTC. This gives the protein CASSLALWDTNYGYTF.